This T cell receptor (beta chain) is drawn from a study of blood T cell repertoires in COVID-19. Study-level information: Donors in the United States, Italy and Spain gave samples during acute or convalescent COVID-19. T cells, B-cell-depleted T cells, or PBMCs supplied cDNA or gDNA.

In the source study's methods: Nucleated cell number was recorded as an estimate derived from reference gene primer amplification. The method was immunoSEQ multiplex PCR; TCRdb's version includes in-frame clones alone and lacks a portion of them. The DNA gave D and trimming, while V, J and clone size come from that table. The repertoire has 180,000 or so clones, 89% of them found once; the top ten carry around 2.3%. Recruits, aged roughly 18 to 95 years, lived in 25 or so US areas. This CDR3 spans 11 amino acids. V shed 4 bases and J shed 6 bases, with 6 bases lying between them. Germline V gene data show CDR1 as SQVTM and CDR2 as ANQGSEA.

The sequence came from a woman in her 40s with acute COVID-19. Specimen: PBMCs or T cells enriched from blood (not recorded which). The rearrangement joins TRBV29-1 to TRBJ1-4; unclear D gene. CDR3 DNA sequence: TGCAGCGTTGTACAGTATGAAAAACTGTTTTTT. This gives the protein CSVVQYEKLFF. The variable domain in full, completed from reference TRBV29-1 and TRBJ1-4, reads SAVISQKPSRDICQRGTSLTIQCQVDSQVTMMFWYRQQPGQSLTLIATANQGSEATYESGFVIDKFPISRPNLTFSTLTVSNMSPEDSSIYLCSVVQYEKLFFGSGTQLSVL.